This T cell receptor beta chain emerged from a study of T-cell memory formation after mild COVID-19. Whole-study context: TCR clustering was largely donor specific. Study-level results: Clones which contracted sat mainly in CM and EM if CD4+, and in EMRA if CD8+.

Germline V gene sequence: CDR1 SGHRS, CDR2 YFSETQ. The CDR3 covers 15 residues. V was clipped by 4 bases and J by 6 bases; unmatched bases: 9. This clonotype was seen more than once but under ten times. Its antigen remains unidentified. TCRdb re-derived calls from the 5' RACE reads in MiXCR, one entry per CDR3 protein. The table records approximately 290,000 distinct CDR3 sequences, roughly a fifth of them present only once. Sequenced sample: PBMCs or a T cell subset sorted from them (not recorded which). The chain uses TRBV5-1 and TRBJ2-2; the match to TRBD1 covers 7 bases. The sequence derives from a man aged 18-30 years who had mild COVID-19 (a few samples of this study predate the infection). Cell type and time point are not known. The CDR3 DNA is TGCGCCAGCAGCGCCGACAGGGTGAGAGCCGGGGAGCTGTTTTTT. Translated: CASSADRVRAGELFF.